Each of the 8 T cell receptor beta chains below was sequenced from the same sample in a study of human T cells and chemical hapten exposure (dated by TCRdb to the early 2020s). The receptor library was made with RACE. TCRdb names NextSeq 500 as the instrument used. The raw public reads went through TCRdb reprocessing: fastp at Q25, MiXCR clone calling, in-frame beta chains kept. Every CDR3 protein is listed once, alongside the most common genes and DNA of its rows. The sample table lists around 380,000 distinct CDR3 sequences, approximately 4.4% of them with a count of one. In total, the top ten clones hold about 2.1% of the sample. The time point label of this sample denotes: patch test 1, 2 weeks after DPC sensitization. The treatment or condition tag for this specimen amounts to: therapeutic diphenylcyclopropenone sensitization with weekly scalp DPC. The sequenced sample was whole blood, obtained in connection with sensitization to the hapten diphenylcyclopropenone (DPC). The receptors stem from a woman aged 45-59 years with alopecia areata. Some clones in this sample may be carry-over from other donors' samples.

In this sample, this clonotype turned up many times. The chain links TRBV11-2 to TRBJ1-1; D unclear. Between the trimmed V and J ends, which lost 4 bases and 0 bases, there was a span of 9 bases. The CDR3 has 14 amino acids. Germline CDR1 is SGHAT and CDR2 is FQNNGV. The CDR3, as DNA: TGTGCCAGCAGCTCGGGAGCCTTGAACACTGAAGCTTTCTTT. Protein sequence: CASSSGALNTEAFF.

The genes are TRBV2 and TRBJ2-1; tentative D call: TRBD2 (6 bases). The V end was cut by 6 bases, the J end by 8 bases, with 14 bases between. The germline V gene has CDR1 SNHLY and CDR2 FYNNEI. The CDR3 extends over 13 amino acids. The CDR3 is CASRRDWGDEQFF. The CDR3 DNA is TGTGCCAGCAGGCGGGACTGGGGCGATGAGCAGTTCTTC.

The chain couples TRBV4-1 to TRBJ1-4; TRBD1 matches at 10 bases. V was pared by 4 bases and J by 6 bases, with 8 bases of the junction left unmatched. The germline V gene has CDR1 MGHRA and CDR2 YSYEKL. This CDR3 region has 16 residues. CDR3: CASSLSPDRGYEKLFF. CDR3 DNA: TGCGCCAGCAGCCTCTCCCCGGACAGGGGGTATGAAAAACTGTTTTTT.

This clonotype came up many times. CDR3 coding DNA: TGTGCCAGCAGCCGAAGCGGGAGCACAGATACGCAGTATTTT. Translated, it gives CASSRSGSTDTQYF. The chain carries TRBV3-1 and TRBJ2-3, with D possibly matching TRBD2 (6 bases). This CDR3 spans 14 amino acids. V gave up 4 bases and J gave up 0 bases, with 8 bases separating them. Germline CDR1 LGHDT, CDR2 YNNKEL (reference sequence).

The chain uses TRBV7-3 and TRBJ2-2; D remains ambiguous. Germline V gene data show CDR1 as SGHTA and CDR2 as FQGTGA. The V gene lost 8 bases and the J gene lost 3 bases, with 10 bases spanning the gap. The CDR3 runs to 13 residues. The CDR3 reads CASRPSDTGELFF. The CDR3 nucleotides are TGTGCCAGCCGGCCGAGCGACACCGGGGAGCTGTTTTTT.

This clonotype was counted ten times or more. The CDR3 sequence is CATSDINRNYGYTF. In DNA, the CDR3 is TGTGCCACCAGTGACATAAACCGTAACTATGGCTACACCTTC. This rearrangement joins TRBV24-1 to TRBJ1-2; D call uncertain. Germline V gene sequence: CDR1 KGHDR, CDR2 SFDVKD. The CDR3 is 14 amino acids. The V end was cut by 4 bases, the J end by 1 base, with 9 bases between.

The rearrangement uses TRBV5-4 and TRBJ1-2; possible D gene TRBD1, 6 bases. Trimming shortened V by 1 base and J by 0 bases, and 10 bases separated the two germline ends. Looked up from germline, CDR1 is SGHNT and CDR2 is YYREEE (reference sequence). The CDR3 runs to 15 residues. DNA for the CDR3: TGTGCCAGCAGCTTGCCCAGGGGAACTAACTATGGCTACACCTTC. It codes for CASSLPRGTNYGYTF.

This clonotype was seen at least ten times. The V call is TRBV7-9, the J call TRBJ1-1; possible D gene TRBD1, 5 bases. Germline CDR1 SEHNR, CDR2 FQNEAQ (reference sequence). V was cut by 2 bases and J by 1 base, with 8 bases left in between. CDR3 length: 14 amino acids. The CDR3 DNA reads as TGTGCCAGCAGCTTATCTGACAGGAACACTGAAGCTTTCTTT. This codes for CASSLSDRNTEAFF. Together with reference TRBV7-9 and TRBJ1-1, the CDR3 gives the full variable domain: DTGVSQNPRHKITKRGQNVTFRCDPISEHNRLYWYRQTLGQGPEFLTYFQNEAQLEKSRLLSDRFSAERPKGSFSTLEIQRTEQGDSAMYLCASSLSDRNTEAFFGQGTRLTVV.